Listed here are 30 T cell receptor beta chains from one sample, sequenced in a study of control samples from healthy donors and cancer patients. TCRdb's table, derived via immunoSEQ multiplex PCR, lists solely in-frame clones and lacks some. This table holds over 100,000 clones, roughly 90% found once. Sequencing used blood. The receptors here all came from a man aged 40-49 years in good health.

The rearrangement links TRBV4-1 to TRBJ2-5, with TRBD1 as a possible D gene (6 bases). This CDR3 region has 15 residues. Germline values: CDR1 MGHRA, CDR2 YSYEKL. V shed 0 bases and J shed 4 bases, with 12 bases lying between them. The CDR3 spells CASSQEGLRGETQYF. CDR3 DNA: TGCGCCAGCAGCCAAGAGGGGCTCAGGGGAGAGACCCAGTACTTC.

The chain combines TRBV4-2 with TRBJ1-2, with 9 positions matching TRBD1. CDR1 is LGHNA and CDR2 is YNFKEQ in the germline V gene. Germline trimming cut 3 bases from V and 2 bases from J; bases unmatched to any gene: 4. The length of the CDR3 is 15 residues. CDR3 nucleotide sequence: TGTGCCAGCAGCCAGGACAGGGGCATCAACTATGGCTACACCTTC. Protein product: CASSQDRGINYGYTF.

This chain connects TRBV9 to TRBJ2-7; D not certain. Germline CDR1 reads SGDLS; CDR2 reads YYNGEE. The CDR3 consists of 14 residues. V was shortened by 1 base and J by 5 bases, with 13 bases between the two germline ends. The CDR3 protein is CASSVSNSFHEQYF. CDR3 DNA sequence: TGTGCCAGCAGCGTAAGCAACAGTTTCCACGAGCAGTACTTC.

The genes are TRBV3-1 (or the pseudogene TRBV3-2) and TRBJ2-1; 9 bases are a match to TRBD2. The trim removed 3 bases at V and 10 bases at J, leaving 4 bases unmatched. The CDR3 runs to 13 residues. CDR1 is LGHDT and CDR2 is YNNKEL in the germline V gene (reference sequence). The CDR3 DNA reads TGTGCCAGCAGCCAGGGACTAGCCCGGGAGCAGTTCTTC. It codes for CASSQGLAREQFF.

This sequence joins TRBV5-4 and TRBJ1-2; possibly TRBD1 for D (6 bases). This CDR3 region has 13 residues. Trimming took off 1 base at V and 3 bases at J, with 7 bases between the two ends. Germline assignment: CDR1 SGHNT and CDR2 YYREEE (reference sequence). DNA of the CDR3: TGTGCCAGCAGCTTGCGACAGGACTATGGCTACACCTTC. It is translated as CASSLRQDYGYTF.

As regards this clone: The sample carries other DNA sequences with the same CDR3. The chain is built from TRBV25-1 and TRBJ1-4; maybe TRBD1 (6 bases). The CDR3 has 13 amino acids. The germline V gene has CDR1 MGHDK and CDR2 SYGVNS. Trimming removed 6 bases from V and 8 bases from J, with 13 bases in between. The CDR3 nucleotides read TGTGCCAGCAGGGGGGGGCCGGGGGAAAAACTGTTTTTT. Translating gives CASRGGPGEKLFF.

The rearrangement links TRBV7-9 to TRBJ2-3; 9 bases fit TRBD2. Germline CDR1 SEHNR, CDR2 FQNEAQ (reference sequence). V was pared by 5 bases and J by 7 bases, with 10 bases of the junction left unmatched. This CDR3 spans 15 amino acids. The CDR3 loop is CASSLSGGGRNTQYF. The CDR3 coding sequence is TGTGCCAGCAGCCTTAGCGGGGGCGGAAGAAATACGCAGTATTTT.

The chain couples TRBV9 to TRBJ2-1; 7 positions match TRBD2. Germline CDR1 SGDLS, CDR2 YYNGEE. There are 17 residues in the CDR3. Unmatched junction bases numbered 9, after V lost 3 bases and J lost 0 bases. The CDR3 DNA reads as TGTGCCAGCAGCGCCCACCGGGGGGTAGACTCCTACAATGAGCAGTTCTTC. Its translation is CASSAHRGVDSYNEQFF.

The V call is TRBV5-4, the J call TRBJ1-1; D is perhaps TRBD1 (6 bases). The CDR3 has 16 residues. CDR1 is SGHNT and CDR2 is YYREEE in the germline V gene (reference sequence). Trimming removed 4 bases from V and 1 base from J, with 17 bases in between. The CDR3 nucleotides read TGTGCCAGCAGCCAAGGGCCGCAGGGGAGGAACACTGAAGCTTTCTTT. Its translation: CASSQGPQGRNTEAFF.

The V gene is TRBV29-1, the J gene TRBJ1-1, with 7 bases identical to TRBD1. The germline V gene has CDR1 SQVTM and CDR2 ANQGSEA. The trim removed 7 bases at V and 4 bases at J, leaving 9 bases unmatched. The CDR3 runs to 13 residues. The CDR3 loop reads CSGGNRGGTEAFF. The DNA of the CDR3 is TGCAGCGGGGGGAACAGGGGTGGCACTGAAGCTTTCTTT.

The chain couples TRBV28 to TRBJ1-5, with TRBD1 identical over 9 bases. The J segment lost 2 bases and the V segment lost 6 bases, leaving 8 bases of the junction unmatched. The germline V gene encodes CDR1 MDHEN and CDR2 SYDVKM. This CDR3 contains 16 residues. The CDR3 sequence: CASRRDRGLGNQPQHF. The CDR3, as DNA: TGTGCCAGCAGACGAGACAGGGGGTTAGGCAATCAGCCCCAGCATTTT.

V gene TRBV7-6 combines with J gene TRBJ1-2; 12 positions match TRBD1. In germline, CDR1 is SGHVS, CDR2 FNYEAQ. The CDR3 length is 15 residues. Trimming cost V 5 bases and J 8 bases; bases outside gene matches: 9. The CDR3 reads CASSPSGDRGLGYTF. In nucleotides, the CDR3 is TGTGCCAGCAGCCCTTCCGGGGACAGGGGGCTCGGCTACACCTTC.

The rearrangement links TRBV28 to TRBJ2-1; 7 bases agree with TRBD2. Germline CDR1 is MDHEN and CDR2 is SYDVKM. The CDR3 has 15 residues. The V and J ends lost 3 bases and 0 bases, in that order; junction bases with no gene match: 2. The CDR3 reads CASSLGGSSYNEQFF. Here the CDR3 DNA reads TGTGCCAGCAGTTTGGGCGGGAGCTCCTACAATGAGCAGTTCTTC.

This clone occurred once. This chain uses TRBV6-6 with TRBJ2-5; no reliable D call. Germline CDR1 reads MNHNY; CDR2 reads SVGAGI (reference sequence). The CDR3 has 14 residues. Trimming stripped 0 bases from V and 2 bases from J, with 7 bases between. The CDR3 loop reads CASSYSGFQETQYF. The DNA of the CDR3 is TGTGCCAGCAGTTACTCAGGCTTTCAAGAGACCCAGTACTTC.

V and J are TRBV7-3 and TRBJ1-1; no clear D. The CDR3 spans 15 residues. The V end was cut by 1 base, the J end by 6 bases, with 15 bases between. Germline CDR1 is SGHTA and CDR2 is FQGTGA. In DNA, the CDR3 is TGTGCCAGCAGCTTAAGTCCCGGGCACCACTCTGAAGCTTTCTTT. This codes for CASSLSPGHHSEAFF.

The chain is built from TRBV29-1 and TRBJ2-7; 9 positions match TRBD1. CDR1 is SQVTM, CDR2 ANQGSEA, per germline. Trimming removed 6 bases from V and 1 base from J; junction bases left unmatched: 7. CDR3 size: 14 residues. CDR3 sequence: CSVLSGQGSYEQYF. The CDR3 region has the DNA TGCAGCGTACTGAGCGGACAGGGGTCCTACGAGCAGTACTTC.

The chain couples TRBV5-1 to TRBJ2-3, with TRBD2 identical over 16 bases. The V and J ends lost 0 bases and 0 bases, in that order; junction bases with no gene match: 7. From germline, CDR1 is SGHRS and CDR2 YFSETQ. This CDR3 has 20 amino acids. CDR3 bases: TGCGCCAGCAGCTTGGGCGGGACTAGCGGGGGGGCCGCTAGCACAGATACGCAGTATTTT. Translation gives CASSLGGTSGGAASTDTQYF.

This chain uses TRBV6-5 with TRBJ1-1; D perhaps matches TRBD1 (5 bases). The V end lost 6 bases, the J end lost 1 base, and 12 bases lay between the germline ends. Germline V CDR1 and CDR2: MNHEY, SVGAGI. There are 14 residues in the CDR3. CDR3: CASSLGGPNTEAFF. Written as DNA, the CDR3 is TGTGCCAGCAGCCTCGGGGGACCGAACACTGAAGCTTTCTTT.

The chain combines TRBV28 with TRBJ1-2, with 8 bases matching TRBD1. The germline CDR1 and CDR2 sequences are MDHEN and SYDVKM. The CDR3 loop spans 14 amino acids. V shed 6 bases, J shed 4 bases, and the junction held 7 bases outside the gene matches. CDR3 residues: CASRPNRGVYGYTF. In DNA, the CDR3 is TGTGCCAGCAGACCTAACAGGGGGGTCTATGGCTACACCTTC.

This clone was observed a handful of times. This chain connects TRBV19 to TRBJ2-2, with 7 positions matching TRBD1. From germline, CDR1 is LNHDA and CDR2 SQIVND (reference sequence). This CDR3 is built from 14 residues. The trim removed 7 bases at V and 1 base at J, leaving 3 bases unmatched. The CDR3 here is CASMNRGNTGELFF. The CDR3, as DNA: TGTGCCAGTATGAACAGGGGGAACACCGGGGAGCTGTTTTTT.

This clone was detected once. The J gene is TRBJ2-1, the V gene TRBV2, with TRBD2 matching 13 bases. CDR3 length: 18 amino acids. The germline V gene has CDR1 SNHLY and CDR2 FYNNEI. The ends lost 6 bases at V and 5 bases at J; junction bases unmatched: 13. Here the CDR3 reads CASRLRSTSGGTNNEQFF. In DNA form, the CDR3 reads TGTGCCAGCAGGCTTCGTTCGACTAGCGGGGGGACGAACAATGAGCAGTTCTTC.

The chain links TRBV6-5 to TRBJ1-2; TRBD1 might be the D (6 bases). Trimming took 6 bases from V and 0 from J, leaving 11 bases between them. Germline CDR1 MNHEY, CDR2 SVGAGI. This CDR3 contains 14 residues. The CDR3 loop reads CASRAGTTNYGYTF. The CDR3 DNA sequence: TGTGCCAGCAGGGCCGGGACAACTAACTATGGCTACACCTTC.

This clone turned up a few times. The chain uses TRBV19 and TRBJ1-2; D unclear. Germline loops: CDR1 LNHDA, CDR2 SQIVND (reference sequence). V lost 3 bases, J lost 3 bases, and 8 bases lay in between. The CDR3 sequence is 13 residues long. DNA of the CDR3: TGTGCCAGTAGTATGTTCGGTTACTATGGCTACACCTTC. This gives the protein CASSMFGYYGYTF.

This sequence joins TRBV3-1 (or the pseudogene TRBV3-2) and TRBJ1-2; D ambiguous. Germline CDR1 reads LGHDT; CDR2 reads YNNKEL (reference sequence). The CDR3 is 14 amino acids. Between the trimmed V and J ends, which lost 1 base and 7 bases, there was a span of 13 bases. The CDR3 region has the DNA TGTGCCAGCAGCCAAGTTCCCAGCGCGGGTGGCTACACCTTC. It specifies CASSQVPSAGGYTF.

The chain combines TRBV4-1 with TRBJ2-5; D might be TRBD1 or TRBD2, each matching 5 bases. Trimming took 4 bases from V and 5 from J, leaving 23 bases between them. There are 17 residues in the CDR3. Germline-derived CDR1 and CDR2 are MGHRA and YSYEKL. The CDR3 here is CASSRQILRRGEETQYF. For the CDR3, the DNA is TGCGCCAGCAGCCGTCAAATCCTTAGAAGAGGGGAGGAGACCCAGTACTTC.

This chain connects TRBV19 to TRBJ1-4; 7 bases align to TRBD1. The V gene's germline CDR1 is LNHDA and CDR2 SQIVND (reference sequence). This CDR3 region has 14 residues. V lost 5 bases, J lost 7 bases, and 7 bases stayed unmatched. CDR3 protein: CASSDREGREKLFF. The CDR3 DNA follows: TGTGCCAGTAGTGACAGGGAGGGCCGTGAAAAACTGTTTTTT.

This rearrangement joins TRBV9 to TRBJ2-5; D is possibly TRBD1 (5 bases). Trimming took off 3 bases at V and 1 base at J, with 7 bases between the two ends. Germline V gene data show CDR1 as SGDLS and CDR2 as YYNGEE. There are 13 residues in the CDR3. CDR3 loop: CASSADTQETQYF. CDR3 DNA sequence: TGTGCCAGCAGCGCGGACACCCAAGAGACCCAGTACTTC.

The chain links TRBV7-3 to TRBJ2-5; tentatively, D is TRBD2 (6 bases). V was pared by 0 bases and J by 1 base, with 9 bases between. The CDR3 runs to 15 residues. Germline CDR1 and CDR2: SGHTA and FQGTGA. This chain's CDR3 is CASSLTGRGQETQYF. The CDR3 region has the DNA TGTGCCAGCAGCTTAACAGGGCGGGGCCAAGAGACCCAGTACTTC.

CDR3 nucleotides: TGCGCCAGCAGCACGGGAGGCTGGGACCGGTGGGCTTTCTTT. This translates into CASSTGGWDRWAFF. J is TRBJ1-1 and V is TRBV5-1; tentative D call: TRBD1 (5 bases). The CDR3 is 14 amino acids. V shed 4 bases and J shed 11 bases, with 21 bases lying between them. The germline V gene has CDR1 SGHRS and CDR2 YFSETQ.

The chain uses TRBV3-1 (or the pseudogene TRBV3-2) and TRBJ1-3; D is uncertain. The CDR3 totals 14 residues. Trimming stripped 3 bases from V and 7 bases from J, with 13 bases between. Germline CDR1 and CDR2: LGHDT and YNNKEL (reference sequence). CDR3 protein: CASSHRPLGNTIYF. Here the CDR3 DNA reads TGTGCCAGCAGCCACCGGCCTCTCGGGAACACCATATATTTT.